This entry concerns a single T cell receptor beta chain. Its target is unknown. Germline V lookup: CDR1 KGHSH, CDR2 LQKENI. Trimming took 5 bases from V and 5 from J, leaving 10 bases between them. The CDR3 totals 13 residues. The protocol was immunoSEQ multiplex PCR, while the TCRdb copy is restricted to in-frame clones and leaves out a portion. This table holds approximately 350,000 clones, roughly 96% found once. Caucasian adults living in Nashville, Tennessee, provided all samples. This record comes from a study of shared clonotypes between healthy human individuals. Study details: Three CD4 naive, three CD4 memory, two CD8 naive and one CD8 memory plate were used per donor.

Regarding the study as a whole: The sole specimen, blood, was sampled, and tissue repertoires likely differ.

The J gene is TRBJ2-1, the V gene TRBV18, with D unresolved. The receptor comes from a man under 40 in good health. The specimen sequenced was memory CD8+ T cells sorted from blood. Subset: CD45RO+ cells pooled with CCR7-negative TemRA cells. The CDR3 region has the DNA TGTGCCAGCTCAGACGAGAAAGACAATGAGCAGTTCTTC. Its protein is CASSDEKDNEQFF.